These T cell receptor beta chains were read from a single sample in a study of blood T cell repertoires in COVID-19. TCRdb keeps only in-frame clones here, not all; method: immunoSEQ multiplex PCR. There are some 80,000 clones in the sample; under 90% occur only once, and about 11% lies in the top ten. The sample comprised peripheral blood. These receptors all come from a woman in her thirties or forties with active or convalescent COVID-19. The CDR3 runs from the conserved cysteine through the conserved F or W. D genes are given only for firm matches. Clone size is shown for a subset of rows, as once, few, many or a class of expanded clone.

TRBV2	TRBD1	TRBJ2-7	14	-	CASRPDRGSYEQYF	TGTGCCAGCAGGCCCGACAGGGGGTCGTACGAGCAGTACTTC
TRBV5-1	-	TRBJ2-5	14	few	CASSPDWSQETQYF	TGCGCCAGCAGCCCGGACTGGTCCCAAGAGACCCAGTACTTC
TRBV5-1	-	TRBJ2-3	15	-	CASSLWGPSTDTQYF	TGCGCCAGCAGCTTGTGGGGGCCGAGCACAGATACGCAGTATTTT
TRBV2	TRBD1	TRBJ1-2	15	-	CASTRGHSGNYGYTF	TGTGCCAGCACAAGGGGGCATTCAGGAAACTATGGCTACACCTTC
TRBV27	-	TRBJ1-3	14	-	CASARYSSGNTIYF	TGTGCCAGCGCTCGTTACAGCTCTGGAAACACCATATATTTT
TRBV4-3	TRBD1	TRBJ1-6	17	-	CASSQLQTGTANSPLHF	TGCGCCAGCAGCCAGTTACAGACCGGGACAGCCAATTCACCCCTCCACTTT
TRBV5-1	-	TRBJ1-4	15	-	CASSFDTQPNEKLFF	TGCGCCAGCAGCTTCGACACCCAACCAAATGAAAAACTGTTTTTT
TRBV3-1/TRBV3-2	-	TRBJ2-7	15	-	CASSRTSGGTYEQYF	TGTGCCAGCAGCCGTACCTCAGGGGGGACCTACGAGCAGTACTTC
TRBV7-2	TRBD2	TRBJ2-3	18	-	CASSLGTSGRVRTDTQYF	TGTGCCAGCAGCTTAGGGACTAGCGGGAGGGTCCGCACAGATACGCAGTATTTT
TRBV28	-	TRBJ1-1	14	few	CASKRGNRLSEAFF	TGTGCCAGCAAAAGAGGGAATCGTCTTTCTGAAGCTTTCTTT
TRBV19	-	TRBJ2-6	15	few	CASSSESSGANVLTF	TGTGCCAGTAGTAGTGAGAGCTCTGGGGCCAACGTCCTGACTTTC
TRBV27	TRBD1	TRBJ1-4	15	-	CASSLGTGQNEKLFF	TGTGCCAGCAGTCTAGGGACAGGCCAAAACGAAAAACTGTTTTTT
TRBV7-2	TRBD1	TRBJ1-5	14	-	CASSLVTGDQPQHF	TGTGCCAGCAGCTTAGTGACAGGGGATCAGCCCCAGCATTTT
TRBV10-2	TRBD1	TRBJ2-5	16	-	CASRRDSGGPGETQYF	TGCGCCAGCAGGAGGGATTCAGGGGGCCCGGGGGAGACCCAGTACTTC
TRBV11-1	TRBD1	TRBJ1-5	13	-	CASSKTGDQPQHF	TGTGCCAGCAGCAAGACAGGGGACCAGCCCCAGCATTTT
TRBV7-6	-	TRBJ2-1	15	-	CASSPGLSSYNEQFF	TGTGCCAGCAGCCCAGGACTTAGCTCCTACAATGAGCAGTTCTTC
TRBV24-1	TRBD2	TRBJ2-3	16	-	CATSDPLAGGLDTQYF	TGTGCCACCAGTGATCCCCTAGCGGGGGGGCTAGATACGCAGTATTTT
TRBV6-5	TRBD1	TRBJ1-1	15	-	CASSYGTGGIAEAFF	TGTGCCAGCAGTTACGGGACAGGGGGCATCGCTGAAGCTTTCTTT
TRBV19	TRBD2	TRBJ2-5	15	-	CASSAGLAREETQYF	TGTGCCAGTAGTGCTGGACTAGCGCGGGAAGAGACCCAGTACTTC
TRBV28	-	TRBJ1-1	14	-	CASSRHVKDTEAFF	TGTGCCAGCAGCCGACACGTAAAGGACACTGAAGCTTTCTTT
TRBV27	-	TRBJ2-1	15	-	CASSLTETGIDEQFF	TGTGCCAGCAGTTTAACCGAAACAGGGATCGATGAGCAGTTCTTC